Listed below are T cell receptor beta chains from one sample, sequenced in a study of monozygotic twins with cystic fibrosis. Method: immunoSEQ multiplex PCR; TCRdb's copy keeps in-frame clones and lacks some. The sample lists about 26,000 clones; less than 95% were seen once. Material for sequencing was blood. The receptors derive from a girl between 2 and 10 years old with cystic fibrosis. The CDR3 runs from the conserved cysteine through the conserved F or W. A D gene is named only where the DNA matches it firmly. The size of a clone is reported for some rows only, either as once, few or many, or as a class for expanded clones.

j_gene	d_gene	v_gene	abundance	CDR3nt	CDR3aa
TRBJ2-3	TRBD2	TRBV4-1	-	TGCGCCAGCAGCCAAGTCGGACTAGCGGGGGGACCCGGCATCACAGATACGCAGTATTTT	CASSQVGLAGGPGITDTQYF
TRBJ1-1	-	TRBV7-9	-	TGTGCCAGCAGCACCCGGATAAACACTGAAGCTTTCTTT	CASSTRINTEAFF
TRBJ2-3	-	TRBV5-4	-	TGTGCCAGCAGCCAAGGGGCCTCGTACGATACGCAGTATTTT	CASSQGASYDTQYF
TRBJ1-6	-	TRBV4-1	once	TGCGCCAGCAGCCCCGGAGTGAGGCTAAATTCACCCCTCCACTTT	CASSPGVRLNSPLHF
TRBJ2-3	-	TRBV4-3	-	TGCGCCAGCAGCCAAGGAGGCGTAGTAGATACGCAGTATTTT	CASSQGGVVDTQYF
TRBJ2-7	TRBD2	TRBV19	-	TGTGCCAGTAGTTCCAGGGAGGGCTACGAGCAGTACTTC	CASSSREGYEQYF
TRBJ1-1	-	TRBV30	-	TGTGCCTGGAGTAACCCAGAGGAACGGGCGAACACTGAAGCTTTCTTT	CAWSNPEERANTEAFF
TRBJ1-2	-	TRBV5-3	-	TGTGCCATCACGGTTCGGCGGATTTATGGCTACACCTTC	CAITVRRIYGYTF
TRBJ2-5	-	TRBV5-1	-	TGCGCCAGCAGCTTTCGGGCTCAAGAGACCCAGTACTTC	CASSFRAQETQYF
TRBJ2-5	TRBD2	TRBV6-5	-	TGTGCCAGCAGTTACGAGCGGGGGGAGACCCAGTACTTC	CASSYERGETQYF
TRBJ2-5	TRBD2	TRBV19	-	TGTGCCAGTAGTATAGGCGATAGCGGGGGGGCGGTAGAGACCCAGTACTTC	CASSIGDSGGAVETQYF
TRBJ2-7	TRBD1	TRBV6-6	-	TGTGCCAGCAGTGCCCGGGACAGGGGACCCCACGAGCAGTACTTC	CASSARDRGPHEQYF
TRBJ2-7	-	TRBV2	-	TGTGCCAGCAAAGACTCCGACACCTACTACGAGCAGTACTTC	CASKDSDTYYEQYF
TRBJ2-1	-	TRBV30	-	TGTGCCTGGAGTGTTGGGGGTGAGCAGTTCTTC	CAWSVGGEQFF
TRBJ1-1	-	TRBV6-6	-	TGTGCCAGCAGTTACTCGACACAGAACACTGAAGCTTTCTTT	CASSYSTQNTEAFF
TRBJ2-2	-	TRBV18	once	TGTGCCAGCTCACCACCTCTTAAGTCCCGGAACCGAGGGGAGCTGTTTTTT	CASSPPLKSRNRGELFF
TRBJ2-5	-	TRBV2	-	TGTGCCAGCACCCTAAACAGACTAAGCAGCAAAGAGACCCAGTACTTC	CASTLNRLSSKETQYF
TRBJ1-2	TRBD1	TRBV5-6	-	TGTGCCAGCAGATCCTACTCCTCGGGACAGGGAGAATATGGCTACACCTTC	CASRSYSSGQGEYGYTF
TRBJ2-7	-	TRBV6-1	-	TGTGCCAGCAGTGAATTCGGCAGGGCCTACGAGCAGTACTTC	CASSEFGRAYEQYF
TRBJ1-4	-	TRBV4-3	-	TGCGCCAGCAGCCACCTCGACAGCCTCAATGAAAAACTGTTTTTT	CASSHLDSLNEKLFF
TRBJ1-2	-	TRBV7-3	-	TGTGCCAGCAGCGCAGAGAGGGGATCCGGCTACACCTTC	CASSAERGSGYTF
TRBJ2-1	-	TRBV29-1	-	TGCAGCGTTGAAGCGGGGGGCCCCTCCTACAATGAGCAGTTCTTC	CSVEAGGPSYNEQFF
TRBJ2-1	TRBD2	TRBV7-9	-	TGTGCCAGCAGCTCCGGGACTAGCGACAATGAGCAGTTCTTC	CASSSGTSDNEQFF
TRBJ2-2	TRBD2	TRBV9	-	TGTGCCAGCAGCGTATTCGCGGGGGGCGGGGAGCTGTTTTTT	CASSVFAGGGELFF